This T cell receptor (beta chain) was retrieved from a study of OX40 agonist ivuxolimab in advanced cancers. Background for the entire study: The costimulatory receptor OX40 (CD134) was targeted by ivuxolimab, a fully human IgG2 agonistic monoclonal antibody. Intravenous ivuxolimab was administered to patients every 2 weeks at six dose levels: 0.01, 0.1, 0.3, 1.5, 3 and 10 mg/kg. Of the approximately 50 dose-escalation patients, hepatocellular carcinoma was present in about 20, melanoma in some 15, renal cell carcinoma in 9 and head and neck cancer in 9. The dose-escalation cohort was 82.7% male with a mean age of about 54 years, ranging from roughly 20 to 80. Patients were allowed to have had prior anti-PD-1, anti-PD-L1 or anti-CTLA-4 therapy, and less than 45% of the dose-escalation patients had previously received checkpoint inhibitors. Three dose-escalation patients achieved partial responses, one with hepatocellular carcinoma and two with cutaneous melanoma. Peripheral TCRbeta sequencing aimed to test whether ivuxolimab altered TCR sequence diversity and caused clonal T-cell expansion. The paper describes the monotherapy dose-escalation part (N of about 52 patients) of the phase I trial of ivuxolimab. Study-wide findings and limitations: Partial responders in the 0.1-3.0 mg/kg groups had among the lowest normalized peripheral clonal expansion, especially among CD8+ T cells. On average, CD8+ T cells showed more expanded clones than CD4+ T cells after ivuxolimab. Low levels of normalized T-cell clonal expansion were also shown by some nonresponding patients. At doses of 0.1 to 3.0 mg/kg, clonal expansion of both CD4+ and CD8+ T cells in blood was seen between baseline and week 6. Which antigens the clonally expanded peripheral T cells were specific for was not determined.

Concerning this clone: Its antigen has not been determined. Base qualities are missing; no much larger clone stands one base away. Other DNA sequences from this sample encode an identical CDR3 as well.

CDR1 and CDR2, per the germline V gene, are SGHRS and YFSETQ. From the cysteine through the phenylalanine, the CDR3 covers 16 amino acids. The only DNA kept is the CDR3, 48 bases in frame from the first base. Trimming accounts for 0 bases at V and 4 bases at J, while the number of junction bases matched to no gene is 3. The trial excluded patients who had a history of autoimmune disease or who were on systemic immunosuppression. Peripheral blood for TCR sequencing was collected from all dose cohorts at baseline, on cycle 4 day 1, and on cycle 7 day 1. Samples came from an open-label, multicenter, first-in-human phase I dose-escalation trial of ivuxolimab. Adults with locally advanced or metastatic melanoma, renal cell carcinoma, hepatocellular carcinoma or head and neck squamous cell carcinoma were enrolled in the trial. CD4+ and CD8+ T cells were sorted separately from peripheral blood before TCR sequencing.

For sequencing of the TCRbeta CDR3 region, genomic DNA was extracted from the sorted cells. TCRbeta CDR3 regions were sequenced using the immunoSEQ Assay. Sourced from immuneACCESS, this table was stored by TCRdb with only in-frame sequences that have V and J called. A share of the clones is absent; for the studies checked, an unresolved V gene accounts for under half, and the remainder has no known explanation. Recorded for this sample are about 50,000 clones; 81% of them occurred a single time. The ten largest clones capture approximately 7.3% of the sample. This receptor was identified in an adult with an advanced solid tumor such as melanoma, head and neck, liver or kidney cancer. The source material was CD4+ or CD8+ T cells sorted from blood, sampled in a trial of the OX40 agonist ivuxolimab. The chain joins TRBV5-1 to TRBJ2-3; the central 12 bases match TRBD2. The CDR3 region: CASSLGLAGVADTQYF. The DNA sequence reads TGCGCCAGCAGCTTGGGACTAGCGGGAGTCGCAGATACGCAGTATTTT.